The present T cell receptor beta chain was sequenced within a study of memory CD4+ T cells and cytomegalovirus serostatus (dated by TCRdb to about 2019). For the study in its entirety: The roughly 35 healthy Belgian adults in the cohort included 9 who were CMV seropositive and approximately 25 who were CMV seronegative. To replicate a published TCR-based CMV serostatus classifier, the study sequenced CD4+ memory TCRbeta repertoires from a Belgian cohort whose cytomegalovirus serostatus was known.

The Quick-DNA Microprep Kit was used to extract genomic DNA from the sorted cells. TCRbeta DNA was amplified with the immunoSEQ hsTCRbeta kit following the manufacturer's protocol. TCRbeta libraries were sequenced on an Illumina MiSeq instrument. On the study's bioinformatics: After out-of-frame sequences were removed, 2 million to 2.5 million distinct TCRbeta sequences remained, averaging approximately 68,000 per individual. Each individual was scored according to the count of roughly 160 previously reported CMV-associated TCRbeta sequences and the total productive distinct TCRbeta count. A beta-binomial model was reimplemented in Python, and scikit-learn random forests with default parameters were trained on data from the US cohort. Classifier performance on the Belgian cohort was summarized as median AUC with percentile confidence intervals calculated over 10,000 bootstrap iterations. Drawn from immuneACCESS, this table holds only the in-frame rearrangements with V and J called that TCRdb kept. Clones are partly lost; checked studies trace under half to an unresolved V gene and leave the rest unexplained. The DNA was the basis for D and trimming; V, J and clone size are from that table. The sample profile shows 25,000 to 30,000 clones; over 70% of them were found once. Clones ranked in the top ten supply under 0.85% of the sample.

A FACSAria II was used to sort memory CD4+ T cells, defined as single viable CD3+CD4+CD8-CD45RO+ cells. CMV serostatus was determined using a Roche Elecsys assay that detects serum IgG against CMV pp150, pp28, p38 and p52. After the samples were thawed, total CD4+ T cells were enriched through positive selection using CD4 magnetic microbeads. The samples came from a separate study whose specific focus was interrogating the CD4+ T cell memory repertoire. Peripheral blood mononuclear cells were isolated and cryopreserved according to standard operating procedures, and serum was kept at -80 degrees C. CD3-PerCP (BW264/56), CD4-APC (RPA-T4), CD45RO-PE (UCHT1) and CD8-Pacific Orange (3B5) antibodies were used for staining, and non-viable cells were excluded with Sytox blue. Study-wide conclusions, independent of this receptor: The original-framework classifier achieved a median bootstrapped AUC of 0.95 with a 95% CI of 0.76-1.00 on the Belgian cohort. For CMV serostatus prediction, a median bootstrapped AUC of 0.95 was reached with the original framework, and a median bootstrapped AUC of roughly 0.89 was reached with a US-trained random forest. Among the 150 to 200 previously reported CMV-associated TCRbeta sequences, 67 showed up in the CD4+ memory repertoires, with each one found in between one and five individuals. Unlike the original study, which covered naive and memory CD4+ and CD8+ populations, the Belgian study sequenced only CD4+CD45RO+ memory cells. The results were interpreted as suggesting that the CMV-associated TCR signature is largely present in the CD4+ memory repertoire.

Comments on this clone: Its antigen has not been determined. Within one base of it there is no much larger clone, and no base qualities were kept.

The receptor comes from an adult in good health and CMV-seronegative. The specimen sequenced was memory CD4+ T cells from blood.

The DNA sequence is as follows: TGTGCCAGCAGCTTAGCCGGGCCCGGGACTGAAGCTTTCTTT. Its amino acids are CASSLAGPGTEAFF. The chain is made from TRBV11-2 and TRBJ1-1; the D gene is unclear. V and J are truncated by 1 base and 5 bases respectively, leaving an intervening sequence of 11 bases. Including the terminal cysteine and phenylalanine, the CDR3 comprises 14 residues. Just CDR3 DNA is preserved here, 42 bases in frame from base 1. From the germline V gene, CDR1 is SGHAT and CDR2 is FQNNGV.